This T cell receptor beta chain is drawn from a study of cytomegalovirus exposure and HLA in healthy donors. Trimming removed 3 bases from V and 4 bases from J; junction bases left unmatched: 8. The CDR3 extends over 15 amino acids. Germline V gene lookup returns CDR1 GTSNPN and CDR2 SVGIG (reference sequence). The primer mix had 60 Vbeta and 13 Jbeta primers. Here immunoSEQ multiplex PCR was the method, and the copy in TCRdb shows in-frame clones only, minus some. The sample lists under 150,000 clones, over 60% occurring once. V and J are TRBV30 and TRBJ1-2; 10 bases line up with TRBD1. The sample consisted of PBMCs. The origin of this receptor is a man aged 35-49 years in good health and CMV-seropositive. CDR3 nucleotides: TGTGCCTGGAGCGAGCAGACAGGGGGCCCCTATGGCTACACCTTC. Its translation is CAWSEQTGGPYGYTF.